Given below is one T cell receptor beta chain in context. Its antigen is as yet unknown. These data originate in a study of CD4 T cells in relation to SARS-CoV-2 and coronaviruses. Study information: PBMCs were cultured with antigen for around nine days before TCR beta sequencing. Negative control cultures got HIV-1 Nef peptides or no peptide. Broader study findings: Compared with monoreactive clones, crossreactive clones showed significantly weaker SARS-CoV-2 expansion.

Profiled with immunoSEQ multiplex PCR; TCRdb holds only in-frame clones, not every one. The table shows 15,000 to 20,000 clones, with approximately 82% occurring only once. The CDR3 is made up of 16 amino acids. Germline CDR1 SGDLS, CDR2 YYNGEE. V shed 0 bases and J shed 1 base, with 14 bases lying between them. The unexposed donors gave CD4+ T cells in about 2011-2018, prior to COVID-19. CD4+ T cells were isolated from the cells after about ten days of culture. Unexposed-donor CD4+ T cells were probed with SARS-CoV-2 S/N and four cold-coronavirus spikes, cells permitting. The J gene is TRBJ2-7, the V gene TRBV9; weak D call: TRBD2 (6 bases). This clonotype originated in a human donor in good health. The source material was CD4+ T cells from PBMCs, cultured in vitro. CDR3 nucleotides: TGTGCCAGCAGCGTAGGGGGGGATCCCAAGTCCTACGAGCAGTACTTC. It encodes CASSVGGDPKSYEQYF.